The sequence of this TCR beta chain was determined in a study of blood T cell repertoires in COVID-19. Overall study context: COVID-19 samples, acute and convalescent, were from the United States, Italy and Spain. In each case, the material was cDNA or gDNA derived from T cells, B-cell-depleted T cells, or PBMCs.

Concerning this clone: This CDR3 is also generated by other DNA sequences in the sample.

The CDR3 consists of 13 residues. V shed 5 bases, J shed 4 bases, and the junction held 6 bases outside the gene matches. Germline-derived CDR1 and CDR2 are SQVTM and ANQGSEA. Per the study methods: It was from reference gene primer amplification that nucleated cell counts were estimated. Assay: immunoSEQ multiplex PCR; the TCRdb copy retains only in-frame clones and omits some. The V and J calls and clone size are taken from that table; D and trimming were inferred from the DNA. The repertoire includes more than 200,000 clones, less than 90% of them detected once, and 0.72% sits in the top ten. The chain joins TRBV29-1 to TRBJ1-1, with TRBD1 matching 8 bases. Sequenced: peripheral blood. This TCR came from a man aged 35 to 55 with acute or convalescent COVID-19. CDR3 loop: CSVSRGRVTEAFF. In nucleotides, the CDR3 is TGCAGCGTTTCCAGGGGGCGGGTCACTGAAGCTTTCTTT.